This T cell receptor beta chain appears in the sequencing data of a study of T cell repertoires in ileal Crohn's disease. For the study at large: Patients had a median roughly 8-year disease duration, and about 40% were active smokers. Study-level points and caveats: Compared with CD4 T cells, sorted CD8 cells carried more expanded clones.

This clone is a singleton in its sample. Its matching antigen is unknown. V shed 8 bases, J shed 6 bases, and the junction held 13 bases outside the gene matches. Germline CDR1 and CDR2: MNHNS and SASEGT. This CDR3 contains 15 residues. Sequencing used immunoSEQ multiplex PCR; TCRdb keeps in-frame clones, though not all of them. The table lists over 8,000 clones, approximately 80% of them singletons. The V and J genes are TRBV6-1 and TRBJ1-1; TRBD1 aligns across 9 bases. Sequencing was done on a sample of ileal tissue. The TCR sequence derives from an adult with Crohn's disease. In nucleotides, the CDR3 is TGTGCCAGCCGCCCTCAACCCACAGGGGGCTCTGAAGCTTTCTTT. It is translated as CASRPQPTGGSEAFF.